These T cell receptor beta chains were read from a single sample in a study of HIV-infected patients and healthy controls. TCRdb fed the 5' RACE reads into MiXCR, producing one record per CDR3 protein. This table has under 15,000 distinct CDR3 sequences, 5% to 5.5% appearing once. The sequencing input was blood. These receptors originate from an adult in good health. CDR3s leave out the opening cysteine and the closing phenylalanine or tryptophan.

j_call: TRBJ2-2
v_call: TRBV5-1
cdr3_aa: ASSLDAQGYSTGELF

j_call: TRBJ1-3
v_call: TRBV30
cdr3_aa: AWQTGVRNTIY

j_call: TRBJ2-7
v_call: TRBV29-1
cdr3_aa: SVERGGLY

j_call: TRBJ2-3
v_call: TRBV6-1
cdr3_aa: ASSEADRGTDTQY

j_call: TRBJ2-7
v_call: TRBV20-1
cdr3_aa: SARVVRASGGYEQY

j_call: TRBJ2-5
v_call: TRBV2
cdr3_aa: ASSRSSGGKKTQY

j_call: TRBJ2-2
v_call: TRBV12-3/TRBV12-4
cdr3_aa: ASSPGQGPTGELF

j_call: TRBJ1-3
v_call: TRBV5-1
cdr3_aa: ASSLEGHSVDTIY

j_call: TRBJ2-7
v_call: TRBV30
cdr3_aa: AWSRRAYEQY

j_call: TRBJ1-2
v_call: TRBV20-1
cdr3_aa: SAAGTGTNYGYT

j_call: TRBJ2-7
v_call: TRBV12-5
cdr3_aa: ASGPPSSYEQY

j_call: TRBJ1-4
v_call: TRBV6-6
cdr3_aa: ASSYRTGRTNEKLF

j_call: TRBJ1-1
v_call: TRBV10-3
cdr3_aa: AISDLIMFPDNMNTEAF

j_call: TRBJ1-4
v_call: TRBV21-1
cdr3_aa: ASDRGSEKLF

j_call: TRBJ2-3
v_call: TRBV5-1
cdr3_aa: ASSSPGPYTQY

j_call: TRBJ1-1
v_call: TRBV12-3/TRBV12-4
cdr3_aa: ASSPPGYSSKGSTEAF

j_call: TRBJ2-3
v_call: TRBV3-1
cdr3_aa: ASSQDSGGSTDTQY

j_call: TRBJ2-5
v_call: TRBV6-5
cdr3_aa: ASSYWDQEYRGRETQY

j_call: TRBJ2-7
v_call: TRBV12-3/TRBV12-4
cdr3_aa: ASSLGTGFEQY

j_call: TRBJ2-5
v_call: TRBV6-6
cdr3_aa: ASRDPGRYQETQY